Detailed here is one TCR beta chain. This sample is part of a study of CD8+ T cells in alopecia areata. Sequencing relied on a cDNA template that was reverse transcribed from extracted RNA. TCRdb's table, derived via immunoSEQ multiplex PCR, lists solely in-frame clones and lacks some. In the table there are 200,000 or so clones, over 45% of which are singletons. Germline V CDR1 and CDR2: GTSNPN, SVGIG (reference sequence). CDR3 length: 13 residues. V gave up 3 bases and J gave up 5 bases, with 11 bases separating them. The treatment is: oral pan-JAK inhibitor, 5-10 mg twice daily. The genes are TRBV30 and TRBJ1-5, with D unclear. The origin of this receptor is a human donor with alopecia areata. Sequencing used CD4+ T cells sorted from blood, obtained at week 24, from a patient treated with tofacitinib. CDR3 sequence: CAWRSQLDQPQHF. The CDR3 bases are TGTGCCTGGAGGAGTCAGCTAGATCAGCCCCAGCATTTT.